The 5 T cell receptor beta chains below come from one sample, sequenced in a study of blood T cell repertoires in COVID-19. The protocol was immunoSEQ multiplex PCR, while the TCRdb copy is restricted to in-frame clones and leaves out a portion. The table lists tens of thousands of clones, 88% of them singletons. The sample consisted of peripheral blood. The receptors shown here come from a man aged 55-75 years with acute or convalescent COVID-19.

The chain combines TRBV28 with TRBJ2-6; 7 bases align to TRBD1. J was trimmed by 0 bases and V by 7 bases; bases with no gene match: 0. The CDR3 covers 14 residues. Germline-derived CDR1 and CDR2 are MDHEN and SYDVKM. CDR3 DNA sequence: TGTGCCAGCAACAGGGGCTCTGGGGCCAACGTCCTGACTTTC. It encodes CASNRGSGANVLTF.

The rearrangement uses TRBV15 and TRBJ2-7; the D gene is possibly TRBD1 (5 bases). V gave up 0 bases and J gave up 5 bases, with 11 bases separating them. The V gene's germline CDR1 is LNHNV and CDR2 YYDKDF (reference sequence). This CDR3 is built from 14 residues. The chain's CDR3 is CATSRDGAPNEQYF. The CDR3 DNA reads TGTGCCACCAGCAGAGATGGGGCCCCTAACGAGCAGTACTTC.

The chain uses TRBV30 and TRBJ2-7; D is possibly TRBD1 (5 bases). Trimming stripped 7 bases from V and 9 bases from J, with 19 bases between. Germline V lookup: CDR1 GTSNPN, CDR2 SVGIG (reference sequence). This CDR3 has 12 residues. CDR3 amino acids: CAFQTEAVGQYF. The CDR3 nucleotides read TGTGCCTTCCAGACAGAAGCTGTGGGGCAGTACTTC.

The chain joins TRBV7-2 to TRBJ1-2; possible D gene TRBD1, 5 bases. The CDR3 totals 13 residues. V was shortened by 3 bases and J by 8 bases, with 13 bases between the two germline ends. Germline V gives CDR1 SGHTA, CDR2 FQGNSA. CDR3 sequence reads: CASSLEGSGGYTF. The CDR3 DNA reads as TGTGCCAGCAGCTTGGAGGGGAGTGGCGGCTACACCTTC.

The CDR3, as DNA: TGTGCCAGCAGCGTCCGGGACAGAAACTACAATGAGCAGTTCTTC. Its protein product is CASSVRDRNYNEQFF. The chain recombines TRBV9 with TRBJ2-1; 7 nucleotides match TRBD1. Trimming removed 2 bases from V and 3 bases from J; junction bases left unmatched: 5. The CDR3 length is 15 residues. The germline V gene has CDR1 SGDLS and CDR2 YYNGEE.